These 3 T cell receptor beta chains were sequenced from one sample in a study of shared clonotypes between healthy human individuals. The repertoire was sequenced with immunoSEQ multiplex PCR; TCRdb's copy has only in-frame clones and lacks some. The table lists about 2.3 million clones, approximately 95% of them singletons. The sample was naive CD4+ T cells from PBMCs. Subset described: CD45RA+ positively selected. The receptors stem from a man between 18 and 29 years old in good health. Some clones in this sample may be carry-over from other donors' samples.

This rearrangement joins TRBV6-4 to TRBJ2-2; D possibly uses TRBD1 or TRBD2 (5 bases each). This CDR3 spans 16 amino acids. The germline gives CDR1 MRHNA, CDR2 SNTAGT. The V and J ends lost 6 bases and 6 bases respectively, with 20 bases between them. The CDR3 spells CASRPSGTRGPGELFF. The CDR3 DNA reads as TGTGCCAGCAGACCCTCCGGGACCCGAGGCCCCGGGGAGCTGTTTTTT.

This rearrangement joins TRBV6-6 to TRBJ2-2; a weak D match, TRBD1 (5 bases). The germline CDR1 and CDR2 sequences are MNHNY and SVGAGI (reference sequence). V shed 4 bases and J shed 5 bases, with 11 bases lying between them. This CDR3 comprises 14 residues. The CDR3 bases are TGTGCCAGCAGTTTACAGGCCACGACCGGGGAGCTGTTTTTT. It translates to CASSLQATTGELFF.

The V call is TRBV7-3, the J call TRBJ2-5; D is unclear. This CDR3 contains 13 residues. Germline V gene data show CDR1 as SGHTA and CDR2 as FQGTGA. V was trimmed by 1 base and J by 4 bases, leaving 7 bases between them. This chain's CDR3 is CASSLIPGETQYF. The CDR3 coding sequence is TGTGCCAGCAGCTTAATTCCGGGAGAGACCCAGTACTTC. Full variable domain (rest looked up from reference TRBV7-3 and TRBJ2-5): GAGVSQTPSNKVTEKGKYVELRCDPISGHTALYWYRQSLGQGPEFLIYFQGTGAADDSGLPNDRFFAVRPEGSVSTLKIQRTERGDSAVYLCASSLIPGETQYFGPGTRLLVL.